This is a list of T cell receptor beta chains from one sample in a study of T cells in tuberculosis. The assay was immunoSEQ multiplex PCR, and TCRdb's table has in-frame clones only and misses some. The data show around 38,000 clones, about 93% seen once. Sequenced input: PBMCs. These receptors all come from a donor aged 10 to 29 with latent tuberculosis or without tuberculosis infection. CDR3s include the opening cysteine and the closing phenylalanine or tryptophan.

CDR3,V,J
CAISEETGDTEAFF,TRBV10-3,TRBJ1-1
CASSYTGQGHVGYTF,TRBV6-5,TRBJ1-2
CASSQDGLSGNTIYF,TRBV4-1,TRBJ1-3
CASSSDSKVSPLHF,TRBV5-6,TRBJ1-6
CASSVSASGGYYTGELFF,TRBV7-3,TRBJ2-2
CASSQDGPEGLYEQYF,TRBV4-3,TRBJ2-7
CASSPSGYGYTF,TRBV19,TRBJ1-2
CASSFSTATYEQYF,TRBV5-1,TRBJ2-7
CGGGGGPNSGNTIYF,TRBV6-1,TRBJ1-3
CASSPQRTSPQHF,TRBV6-5,TRBJ1-5
CASSYDGRRTEAFF,TRBV5-6,TRBJ1-1
CASSAGTGNTEAFF,TRBV9,TRBJ1-1
CASSYQTLLRTEAFF,TRBV5-4,TRBJ1-1
CASSLGGGEQYF,TRBV11-3,TRBJ2-7
CASSESGRVDEILFF,TRBV6-1,TRBJ1-4
CSAIYNEQFF,TRBV20-1,TRBJ2-1
CASSPMAVVNTGELFF,TRBV18,TRBJ2-2
CASSFLNTGELFF,TRBV11-3,TRBJ2-2
CASSLVAVNTEAFF,TRBV11-2,TRBJ1-1
CAWSQQGFVSGNTIYF,TRBV30,TRBJ1-3
CASSLRGENNEQFF,TRBV27,TRBJ2-1
CASSSGLAGGLAYEQYF,TRBV5-1,TRBJ2-7
CAWSPLARDTQYF,TRBV30,TRBJ2-3
CASSMTRGLEKLFF,TRBV19,TRBJ1-4
CASSPNSNTEAFF,TRBV6-4,TRBJ1-1
CASSQDRGRGSGGYTF,TRBV4-1,TRBJ1-2
CASSKGVFADTQYF,TRBV7-6,TRBJ2-3